The clone carrying this T cell receptor (beta chain) was recorded only once. These data belong to a study of blood T cell repertoires in COVID-19. This CDR3 region has 14 residues. CDR1 is MGHRA, CDR2 YSYEKL, per germline. The V gene end was trimmed by 6 bases and the J gene end by 2 bases; junction bases not matched to a gene: 7. Authors' analysis steps: From reference gene primer amplification, estimates of nucleated cell counts were derived. Sequencing was performed with immunoSEQ multiplex PCR; in TCRdb, only in-frame clones are kept and a portion is missing. V, J and clone size reflect that table, while D and trimming were determined from the DNA. The data contain approximately 42,000 clones, under 80% of them singletons.

The sample was peripheral blood. This TCR derives from a man older than 75 with acute or convalescent COVID-19. The chain links TRBV4-1 to TRBJ2-7; TRBD1 matches 7 bases. CDR3 in DNA: TGCGCCAGCAGTCGACAGGGCGGCGCCTACGAGCAGTACTTC. Translated: CASSRQGGAYEQYF.